The 17 T cell receptor beta chains below come from one sample, sequenced in a study of T cells in Graves' hyperthyroidism and ophthalmopathy. Template material for amplifying TCR beta CDR3 regions consisted of RNA transcripts. Using the HTBI primer set, a first-round RT-PCR was run on the TCR CDR3. From the multiplex PCR reads, TCRdb called clonotypes with MiXCR, one entry per CDR3 protein. This sample has 750,000 to 900,000 distinct CDR3 sequences, with about two fifths found just once. The sample was blood. The receptors were sampled from a man between 18 and 35 years old with Graves' hyperthyroidism.

The table lists this clonotype with a few counts. This rearrangement joins TRBV2 to TRBJ1-1, with 8 positions matching TRBD1. CDR3 length: 14 amino acids. V shed 7 bases and J 4 bases; nucleotides not matched to a gene: 8. Germline loops: CDR1 SNHLY, CDR2 FYNNEI. The CDR3 loop reads CASKQGEVTTEAFF. The CDR3 DNA follows: TGTGCCAGCAAACAGGGGGAAGTAACCACTGAAGCTTTCTTT.

This clonotype has just a few counts. At one of its ends the junction is not consistent with the germline gene, which may arise from a read error. The V call is TRBV29-1, the J call TRBJ1-4; the D gene is possibly TRBD1 (5 bases). Germline CDR1 and CDR2: SQVTM and ANQGSEA. The CDR3 consists of 14 residues. The CDR3 DNA reads TGTGCCTGGAGCTATGGGACCGGGAATGAAAAACTGTTTTTT. It yields the protein CAWSYGTGNEKLFF.

In this sample, this clonotype turned up many times. The chain recombines TRBV10-3 with TRBJ2-5; tentatively, D is TRBD2 (5 bases). Trimming removed 3 bases at V and 5 bases at J, with 16 bases between. CDR1 ENHRY and CDR2 SYGVKD come from the germline V gene. This CDR3 contains 15 residues. In nucleotides, the CDR3 is TGTGCCATCAGTGATTCAGCGGTCCCAAGGGAGACCCAGTACTTC. It codes for CAISDSAVPRETQYF.

Note on this clonotype: A read error is possible here, since a much larger clone lies one base away. The final CDR3 position lacks the conserved phenylalanine or tryptophan, pointing to a likely read error. The chain links TRBV7-6 to TRBJ1-1, with D possibly TRBD1 on 5 matching bases. There are 13 residues in the CDR3. Germline V lookup: CDR1 SGHVS, CDR2 FNYEAQ. Trimming shortened V by 4 bases and J by 5 bases, and 11 bases separated the two germline ends. The CDR3 protein is CASSYGAQTEAFS. In DNA, the CDR3 is TGTGCCAGCAGCTACGGGGCGCAAACTGAAGCTTTCTCT.

This clonotype has only a few counts. J is TRBJ2-5 and V is TRBV12-3 or TRBV12-4; D may be TRBD1 (6 bases). This CDR3 region has 17 residues. Trimming removed 2 bases at V and 1 base at J, with 17 bases between. Here the CDR3 reads CASSLPAPRGGQETQYF. The CDR3 region has the DNA TGTGCCAGCAGTTTACCGGCTCCTAGAGGGGGCCAAGAGACCCAGTACTTC.

The sample holds one count of this clonotype. This chain uses TRBV6-5 with TRBJ2-5; TRBD2 agrees at 11 bases. The CDR3 is 15 amino acids. Looked up from germline, CDR1 is MNHEY and CDR2 is SVGAGI. Unmatched junction bases numbered 10, after V lost 6 bases and J lost 7 bases. CDR3 nucleotides: TGTGCCAGCAGCAAAGATAGCGGGGGGGTCCGGACCCAGTACTTC. Its protein is CASSKDSGGVRTQYF.

As regards this clonotype: Compared with germline, one end of the junction differs, possibly owing to a read error. The chain carries TRBV10-3 and TRBJ1-1; the D gene is possibly TRBD1 (5 bases). Per germline, CDR1 ENHRY and CDR2 SYGVKD. The CDR3 spans 14 residues. CDR3 in amino acids: CASSFGGGWAEAFF. The DNA of the CDR3 is TGTGCCAGCAGTTTCGGGGGAGGGTGGGCTGAAGCTTTCTTT.

This clonotype was found a few times. The rearrangement links TRBV7-2 to TRBJ1-4; perhaps TRBD1 as D (6 bases). The CDR3 covers 15 residues. Germline V CDR1 and CDR2: SGHTA, FQGNSA. The V end was cut by 5 bases, the J end by 0 bases, with 10 bases between. For the CDR3, the DNA is TGTGCCAGCAGCACTAGGACAGCAACTAATGAAAAACTGTTTTTT. Translated, it gives CASSTRTATNEKLFF.

This chain uses TRBV20-1 with TRBJ1-3, with 7 positions matching TRBD1. V was clipped by 0 bases and J by 7 bases; unmatched bases: 3. Looked up from germline, CDR1 is DFQATT and CDR2 is SNEGSKA (reference sequence). CDR3 length: 13 amino acids. The CDR3 DNA reads as TGCAGTGCTAGAGATCGACAGGGTAACACCATATATTTT. This codes for CSARDRQGNTIYF.

This clonotype came up many times. The chain combines TRBV7-9 with TRBJ2-5; D uncertain. V lost 7 bases and J lost 0, with 6 bases in between. This CDR3 has 12 amino acids. From germline, CDR1 is SEHNR and CDR2 FQNEAQ (reference sequence). The CDR3 loop is CASMRDQETQYF. CDR3 bases: TGTGCCAGCATGCGAGACCAAGAGACCCAGTACTTC.

This clonotype appeared a few times. V usage is TRBV19 and J usage is TRBJ1-3, with D unclear. The CDR3 length is 15 residues. Germline V gene lookup returns CDR1 LNHDA and CDR2 SQIVND (reference sequence). The V end was cut by 7 bases, the J end by 0 bases, with 13 bases between. The CDR3 sequence is CASTTGVLSGNTIYF. DNA for the CDR3: TGTGCCAGTACAACCGGGGTTCTCTCTGGAAACACCATATATTTT.

This clonotype showed up many times. The rearrangement joins TRBV12-3 or TRBV12-4 to TRBJ1-2; D is possibly TRBD1 (6 bases). The CDR3 has 12 residues. Deletions cut 7 bases from V and 7 bases from J, with 13 bases between. CDR3 protein: CASTLGGSGYTF. CDR3 bases: TGTGCCAGCACCCTAGGGGGAAGTGGCTACACCTTC.

The J gene is TRBJ2-7, the V gene TRBV14; D perhaps matches TRBD2 (5 bases). Germline CDR1 reads SGHDN; CDR2 reads FVKESK. V shed 2 bases and J shed 5 bases, with 13 bases lying between them. The length of the CDR3 is 14 residues. The CDR3 nucleotides read TGTGCCAGCAGCCAACGGACTTGGCGAAACGAGCAGTACTTC. It specifies CASSQRTWRNEQYF.

The DNA for the CDR3 is TGTGCCAGCAGTTACTCGAGGGACAGTTCGAACACCGGGGAGCTGTTTTTT. It translates to CASSYSRDSSNTGELFF. This chain joins TRBV6-5 and TRBJ2-2, with 7 bases fitting TRBD1. Germline V gene sequence: CDR1 MNHEY, CDR2 SVGAGI. With V trimmed by 0 bases and J by 0 bases, 4 bases remained unmatched. The CDR3 is 17 residues long.

This clonotype was seen more than once but under ten times. The chain recombines TRBV20-1 with TRBJ2-7; TRBD1 might be the D (6 bases). The V gene's germline CDR1 is DFQATT and CDR2 SNEGSKA (reference sequence). V lost 4 bases and J 6 bases, leaving 16 bases between the germline ends. The CDR3 contains 13 residues. CDR3 region: CSAKTGPKSEQYF. DNA of the CDR3: TGCAGTGCTAAGACAGGCCCAAAGAGCGAGCAGTACTTC.

As concerns this clonotype: The junction differs from germline at one of its ends, possibly a read error. This chain uses TRBV24-1 with TRBJ2-2; D call uncertain. The CDR3 has 14 residues. Germline V lookup: CDR1 KGHDR, CDR2 SFDVKD. The CDR3 reads CASSEERSTGELFF. The CDR3 nucleotides read TGTGCCAGCAGTGAGGAGAGGTCCACCGGGGAGCTGTTTTTT.

The table lists this clonotype with a few counts. The gene calls are TRBV20-1 and TRBJ2-7, with D unresolved. Germline CDR1 and CDR2: DFQATT and SNEGSKA (reference sequence). CDR3 length: 13 amino acids. Trimming left V 6 bases short and J 6 bases short, with 18 bases between. CDR3 bases: TGCAGTGCCACAGCGCCCACCCTCCCCGAGCAGTACTTC. This codes for CSATAPTLPEQYF.